A selection of T cell receptor beta chains follows, all from one sample in a study of blood T cell repertoires in COVID-19. The data were produced by immunoSEQ multiplex PCR, yet TCRdb's version contains in-frame clones alone and is incomplete. The sample lists some 210,000 clones, roughly nine tenths occurring once. Sequencing input: peripheral blood. The receptor set was obtained from a man aged 55 to 70 with COVID-19, enrolled during active disease. Both conserved end residues are part of each CDR3. The D gene is left open where the match is weak. Rows give clone size only sometimes, using once, few, many, or a class for an expanded clone.

v_gene: TRBV4-1; d_gene: TRBD1; j_gene: TRBJ2-7; abundance: NA; CDR3nt: TGCGCCAGCAGCCATGTAGGGACAGGGACTTTGTCCTACGAGCAGTACTTC; CDR3aa: CASSHVGTGTLSYEQYF
v_gene: TRBV19; d_gene: NA; j_gene: TRBJ1-6; abundance: NA; CDR3nt: TGTGCCAGTAGTACCAGAGGGGGCTCCTATAATTCACCCCTCCACTTT; CDR3aa: CASSTRGGSYNSPLHF
v_gene: TRBV5-5; d_gene: TRBD1; j_gene: TRBJ2-7; abundance: NA; CDR3nt: TGTGCCAGCAGCTGGGGCCCGGGACAGGGATCGTACGAGCAGTACTTC; CDR3aa: CASSWGPGQGSYEQYF
v_gene: TRBV5-4; d_gene: TRBD2; j_gene: TRBJ2-1; abundance: NA; CDR3nt: TGTGCCAGCAGCTCGGGACTAGCGGGAGGGACCGGTGAGCAGTTCTTC; CDR3aa: CASSSGLAGGTGEQFF
v_gene: TRBV5-6; d_gene: TRBD1; j_gene: TRBJ2-2; abundance: NA; CDR3nt: TGTGCCAGCAGCCAAACAGGGGGCGCTAGGACCGGGGAGCTGTTTTTT; CDR3aa: CASSQTGGARTGELFF
v_gene: TRBV5-1; d_gene: NA; j_gene: TRBJ1-4; abundance: NA; CDR3nt: TGCGCCAGCAGCTTGGTCTCAACTAATGAAAAACTGTTTTTT; CDR3aa: CASSLVSTNEKLFF
v_gene: TRBV4-1; d_gene: NA; j_gene: TRBJ2-2; abundance: NA; CDR3nt: TGCGCCAGCAGCCGCGGCGCGAACACCGGGGAGCTGTTTTTT; CDR3aa: CASSRGANTGELFF
v_gene: TRBV5-1; d_gene: TRBD1; j_gene: TRBJ1-2; abundance: few; CDR3nt: TGCGCCAGCAGCTTGGTACAGGGGTATGGCTACACCTTC; CDR3aa: CASSLVQGYGYTF
v_gene: TRBV19; d_gene: TRBD1; j_gene: TRBJ2-3; abundance: NA; CDR3nt: TGTGCCAGTAGTCCACCAAGGGGCCCACGGGGACAGAGCACAGATACGCAGTATTTT; CDR3aa: CASSPPRGPRGQSTDTQYF
v_gene: TRBV7-2; d_gene: NA; j_gene: TRBJ1-5; abundance: NA; CDR3nt: TGTGCCAGCAGCTTAGGAGTGAATCAGCCCCAGCATTTT; CDR3aa: CASSLGVNQPQHF
v_gene: TRBV9; d_gene: NA; j_gene: TRBJ2-1; abundance: NA; CDR3nt: TGTGCCAGCAGCGTAGCCCCAGGGAATGAGCAGTTCTTC; CDR3aa: CASSVAPGNEQFF
v_gene: TRBV29-1; d_gene: NA; j_gene: TRBJ1-1; abundance: NA; CDR3nt: TGCAGCGTTGAAGATCGGGGGGAGGGGACTGAAGCTTTCTTT; CDR3aa: CSVEDRGEGTEAFF
v_gene: TRBV7-3; d_gene: NA; j_gene: TRBJ1-5; abundance: NA; CDR3nt: TGTGCCAGCAGCCCAGGGCAGCATCAGCCCCAGCATTTT; CDR3aa: CASSPGQHQPQHF